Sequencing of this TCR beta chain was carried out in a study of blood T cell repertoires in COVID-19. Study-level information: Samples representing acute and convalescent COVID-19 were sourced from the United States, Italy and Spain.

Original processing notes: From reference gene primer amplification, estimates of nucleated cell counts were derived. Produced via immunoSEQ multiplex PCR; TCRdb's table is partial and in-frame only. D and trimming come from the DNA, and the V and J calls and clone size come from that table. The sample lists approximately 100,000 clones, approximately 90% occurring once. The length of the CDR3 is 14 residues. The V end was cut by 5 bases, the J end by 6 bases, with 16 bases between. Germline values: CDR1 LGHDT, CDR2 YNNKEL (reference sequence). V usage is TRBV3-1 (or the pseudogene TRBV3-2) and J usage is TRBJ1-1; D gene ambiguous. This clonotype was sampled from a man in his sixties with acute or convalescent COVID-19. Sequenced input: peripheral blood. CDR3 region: CASSIKARVSEAFF. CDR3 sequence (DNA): TGTGCCAGCAGCATAAAGGCTAGAGTCTCTGAAGCTTTCTTT.